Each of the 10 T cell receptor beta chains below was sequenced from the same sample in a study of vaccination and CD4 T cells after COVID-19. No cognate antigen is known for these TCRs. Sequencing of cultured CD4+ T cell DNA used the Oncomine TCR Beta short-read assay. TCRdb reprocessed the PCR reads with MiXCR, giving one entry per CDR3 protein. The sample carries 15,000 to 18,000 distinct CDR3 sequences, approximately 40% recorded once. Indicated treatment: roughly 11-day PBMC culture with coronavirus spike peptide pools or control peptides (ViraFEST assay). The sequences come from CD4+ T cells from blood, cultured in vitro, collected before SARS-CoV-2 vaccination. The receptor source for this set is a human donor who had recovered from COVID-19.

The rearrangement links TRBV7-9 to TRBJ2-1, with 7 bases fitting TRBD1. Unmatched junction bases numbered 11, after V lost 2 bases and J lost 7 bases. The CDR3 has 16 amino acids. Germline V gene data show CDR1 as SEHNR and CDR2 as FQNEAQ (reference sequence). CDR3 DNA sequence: TGTGCCAGCAGCTTACTAAGGACAGGTTCGGTAAATGAGCAGTTCTTC. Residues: CASSLLRTGSVNEQFF.

This chain's CDR3 is CASSVQVGSYEQYF. The DNA for the CDR3 is TGTGCCAGCAGTGTTCAGGTAGGATCCTACGAGCAGTACTTC. The V and J genes are TRBV12-3 or TRBV12-4 and TRBJ2-7; unclear D gene. The CDR3 has 14 residues. Trimming left V 5 bases short and J 1 base short, with 12 bases between.

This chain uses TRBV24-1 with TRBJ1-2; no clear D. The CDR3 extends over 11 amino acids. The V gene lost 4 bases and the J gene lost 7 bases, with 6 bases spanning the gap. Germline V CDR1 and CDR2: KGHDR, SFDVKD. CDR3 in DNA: TGTGCCACCAGTGACCTGGGTGGCTACACCTTC. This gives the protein CATSDLGGYTF.

CDR3 coding DNA: TGTGCCACCAGATGTTTAAGCCCTAGGTCACGCAATGAGCAGTTCTTC. This codes for CATRCLSPRSRNEQFF. The chain recombines TRBV24-1 with TRBJ2-1; unclear D gene. The CDR3 has 16 amino acids. Germline CDR1 is KGHDR and CDR2 is SFDVKD. With 7 bases removed from V and 6 bases from J, the gap between germline ends came to 21 bases.

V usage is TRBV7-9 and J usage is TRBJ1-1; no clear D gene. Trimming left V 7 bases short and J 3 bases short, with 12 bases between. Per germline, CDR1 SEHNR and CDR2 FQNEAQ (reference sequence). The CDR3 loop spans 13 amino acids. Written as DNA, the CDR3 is TGTGCCAGCAACCAAAGGGTTTACACTGAAGCTTTCTTT. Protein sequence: CASNQRVYTEAFF.

CDR3 in amino acids: CATSRDQGNYEQYF. The CDR3, as DNA: TGTGCCACCAGCAGAGATCAGGGTAACTACGAGCAGTACTTC. The chain couples TRBV15 to TRBJ2-7; tentatively, D is TRBD1 (5 bases). The CDR3 extends over 14 amino acids. Germline CDR1 reads LNHNV; CDR2 reads YYDKDF (reference sequence). Trimming stripped 0 bases from V and 3 bases from J, with 9 bases between.

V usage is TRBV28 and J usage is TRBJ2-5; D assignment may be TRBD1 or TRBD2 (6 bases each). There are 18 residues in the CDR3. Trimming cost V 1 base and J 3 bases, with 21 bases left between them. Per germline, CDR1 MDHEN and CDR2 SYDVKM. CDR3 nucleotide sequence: TGTGCCAGCAGTTTATCGGGGGCGGGACCGACGCAAGAAGAGACCCAGTACTTC. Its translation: CASSLSGAGPTQEETQYF.

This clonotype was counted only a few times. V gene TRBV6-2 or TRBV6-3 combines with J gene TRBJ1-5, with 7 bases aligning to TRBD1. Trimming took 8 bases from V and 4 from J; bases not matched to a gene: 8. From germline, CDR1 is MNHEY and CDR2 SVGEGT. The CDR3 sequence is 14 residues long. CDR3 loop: CASRETGRNQPQHF. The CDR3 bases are TGTGCCAGCCGAGAGACAGGGAGGAATCAGCCCCAGCATTTT.

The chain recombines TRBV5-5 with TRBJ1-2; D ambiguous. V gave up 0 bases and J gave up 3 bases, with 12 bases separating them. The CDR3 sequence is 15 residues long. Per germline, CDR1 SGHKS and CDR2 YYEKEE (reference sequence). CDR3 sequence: CASSLEGRVDYGYTF. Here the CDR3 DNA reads TGTGCCAGCAGCTTGGAGGGTAGGGTGGACTATGGCTACACCTTC.

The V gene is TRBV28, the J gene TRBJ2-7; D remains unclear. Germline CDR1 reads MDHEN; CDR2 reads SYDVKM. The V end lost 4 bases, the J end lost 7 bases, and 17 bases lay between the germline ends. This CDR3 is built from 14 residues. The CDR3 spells CASSSGGPKGEQYF. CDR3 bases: TGTGCCAGCAGTTCAGGTGGACCTAAAGGGGAGCAGTACTTC. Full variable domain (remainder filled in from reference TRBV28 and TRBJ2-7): DVKVTQSSRYLVKRTGEKVFLECVQDMDHENMFWYRQDPGLGLRLIYFSYDVKMKEKGDIPEGYSVSREKKERFSLILESASTNQTSMYLCASSSGGPKGEQYFGPGTRLTVT.